This TCR beta chain derives from a study of blood T cell repertoires in COVID-19. Across the whole study: Sites in the United States, Italy and Spain provided acute and convalescent COVID-19 samples.

CDR1 and CDR2 (germline): SGHDN, FVKESK. The CDR3 extends over 19 amino acids. Losses at the gene ends were 6 bases for V and 5 bases for J; bases not matched to a gene: 16. The protocol was immunoSEQ multiplex PCR, while the TCRdb copy is restricted to in-frame clones and leaves out a portion. Of 110,000 to 150,000 clones in the sample, about four fifths were seen once. The sample consisted of PBMCs or T cells enriched from blood (not recorded which). This chain links TRBV14 with TRBJ2-7; 16 nucleotides line up with TRBD2. The clonotype was recovered from a middle-aged man who had recovered from COVID-19. CDR3 DNA sequence: TGTGCCAGCAGTCCTTTCCCGGGACTAGCGGGGGGGCCCAGGAACGAGCAGTACTTC. The encoded protein is CASSPFPGLAGGPRNEQYF.